The 6 T cell receptor beta chains reported below all come from one sample, sequenced in a study of patients and donors after allogeneic stem cell transplantation. TCRdb fed the RT-PCR reads into MiXCR, producing one record per CDR3 protein. The sample gives about a million distinct CDR3 sequences, over 15% of which show up once; 5% to 7.5% is in the top ten. Sample: blood, either unsorted or a sorted T cell fraction (not recorded which). All receptors come from a human donor who was either an allogeneic HSCT recipient or a stem cell or donor lymphocyte infusion donor (not recorded which). It is not recorded whose cells these are; they may come from a transplant donor.

This sequence joins TRBV4-2 and TRBJ2-2, with 9 bases matching TRBD1. After removal of 4 bases from V and 0 bases from J, the junction contained 6 bases not matched to a gene. The CDR3 length is 17 residues. CDR1 is LGHNA, CDR2 YNFKEQ, per germline. CDR3: CASSPSGTGTNTGELFF. CDR3 DNA: TGTGCCAGCAGCCCATCCGGGACAGGGACGAACACCGGGGAGCTGTTTTTT.

The chain carries TRBV5-1 and TRBJ2-2; no firm D call. The CDR3 spans 14 residues. CDR1 SGHRS and CDR2 YFSETQ come from the germline V gene. V was trimmed by 0 bases and J by 5 bases, leaving 8 bases between them. DNA of the CDR3: TGCGCCAGCAGCTTGGGGTTTGGGACCGGGGAGCTGTTTTTT. This codes for CASSLGFGTGELFF. The whole variable domain, filled in from reference TRBV5-1 and TRBJ2-2, reads KAGVTQTPRYLIKTRGQQVTLSCSPISGHRSVSWYQQTPGQGLQFLFEYFSETQRNKGNFPGRFSGRQFSNSRSEMNVSTLELGDSALYLCASSLGFGTGELFFGEGSRLTVL.

Note on this clonotype: The junction differs from germline at one of its ends, possibly a read error. The chain recombines TRBV29-1 with TRBJ1-1; D is unclear. Germline loops: CDR1 SQVTM, CDR2 ANQGSEA. The CDR3 is made up of 12 amino acids. Here the CDR3 DNA reads TGCGGCGTTGAGTCTGGGCCCACTGAAGCTTTCTTT. This sequence encodes CGVESGPTEAFF.

This clonotype was found a few times. This chain links TRBV7-9 with TRBJ1-1; TRBD1 aligns across 12 bases. Germline V gene lookup returns CDR1 SEHNR and CDR2 FQNEAQ (reference sequence). Losses at the gene ends were 5 bases for V and 5 bases for J; bases not matched to a gene: 6. The CDR3 is 15 amino acids. As DNA, the CDR3 is TGTGCCAGCAGCACTGGGACAGGGGGCCGGACTGAAGCTTTCTTT. Translation gives CASSTGTGGRTEAFF.

This clonotype was observed at least ten times. This chain uses TRBV12-3 or TRBV12-4 with TRBJ1-5; D call uncertain. V was trimmed by 2 bases and J by 4 bases, leaving 12 bases between them. The CDR3 has 15 amino acids. The CDR3 nucleotides read TGTGCCAGCAGTTTAACTTCGGGGTTGAATCAGCCCCAGCATTTT. Amino acid sequence: CASSLTSGLNQPQHF.

The chain employs TRBV7-9 and TRBJ2-7; 9 positions match TRBD2. V gave up 5 bases and J gave up 4 bases; unmatched junction bases: 12. Germline V gives CDR1 SEHNR, CDR2 FQNEAQ (reference sequence). This CDR3 contains 16 residues. CDR3 bases: TGTGCCAGCAGCCCAACACTTCTAGCGGGATTGTACGAGCAGTACTTC. Its protein is CASSPTLLAGLYEQYF.